The rows below give T cell receptor beta chains drawn from one sample of a study of T cell responses to AZD1222 COVID-19 vaccine. Sequencing used immunoSEQ multiplex PCR; TCRdb keeps in-frame clones, though not all of them. The sample holds 75,000 to 90,000 clones, approximately 85% seen once. The sequenced sample was peripheral blood, obtained 28 days after the second AZD1222 dose. All receptors derive from an adult who received the AZD1222 COVID-19 vaccine. Each CDR3 is given with its conserved first and last residue. The D gene is left open where the match is weak. The size entry is marked missing in some rows and otherwise reads once, few, many or a size class.

.,TRBJ1-2,TRBV28,few,TGTGCCAGCCTGTCGTTGCAGCGGGACTATGGCTACACCTTC,CASLSLQRDYGYTF
TRBD2,TRBJ2-2,TRBV7-9,few,TGTGCCAGCAGCTCGATAGCGGGAGTTGGCACCGGGGAGCTGTTTTTT,CASSSIAGVGTGELFF
TRBD1,TRBJ1-2,TRBV6-4,.,TGTGCCAGCAGTGAAGGGACAGTGGGCGGCTACACCTTC,CASSEGTVGGYTF
.,TRBJ2-7,TRBV3-1/TRBV3-2,.,TGTGCCAGCAGCTTCGGGGGCGGCGAGCAGTACTTC,CASSFGGGEQYF
TRBD2,TRBJ2-7,TRBV27,.,TGTGCCACCGGGGACTACTCCTACGAGCAGTACTTC,CATGDYSYEQYF
.,TRBJ1-3,TRBV5-1,.,TGCGCCAGCAGCATCCAAGGCGGATCCTCTGGAAACACCATATATTTT,CASSIQGGSSGNTIYF
.,TRBJ2-2,TRBV10-3,.,TGTGCCATCAGTGAGTCCACAGGGAAAATGACCGGGGAGCTGTTTTTT,CAISESTGKMTGELFF
.,TRBJ1-3,TRBV7-2,.,TGTGCCAGCAGGCCCGGCGGATCTGGAAACACCATATATTTT,CASRPGGSGNTIYF
TRBD2,TRBJ2-7,TRBV19,.,TGTGCCAGTAGCCCGCGAGGGACTAGGCTTACCTACGAGCAGTACTTC,CASSPRGTRLTYEQYF
.,TRBJ1-1,TRBV11-2,.,TGTGCCAGCAGCTTCAGGGGATCTGGTACTGAAGCTTTCTTT,CASSFRGSGTEAFF
TRBD2,TRBJ2-3,TRBV6-1,.,TGTGCCAGCAGTGAAGCGCTAGCGGGGGCGGCCGTGGGAGATACGCAGTATTTT,CASSEALAGAAVGDTQYF
.,TRBJ2-2,TRBV7-9,.,TGTGCCAGCAGTCCTAAGACAGGCACCGGGGAGCTGTTTTTT,CASSPKTGTGELFF
.,TRBJ1-2,TRBV9,few,TGTGCCAGCAGCCAGCTAGACGGGAACTATGGCTACACCTTC,CASSQLDGNYGYTF
.,TRBJ2-7,TRBV6-5,.,TGTGCCAGCAGGCCCGATGCAGGGTCTAGCTACGAGCAGTACTTC,CASRPDAGSSYEQYF
.,TRBJ1-1,TRBV3-1/TRBV3-2,few,TGTGCCAGCAGCCAAGGAGCAGAGTGGGCTGAAGCTTTCTTT,CASSQGAEWAEAFF
.,TRBJ1-1,TRBV5-1,.,TGCGCCAGCAGCTTGGATGGCAGGAAAAACACTGAAGCTTTCTTT,CASSLDGRKNTEAFF
.,TRBJ1-1,TRBV29-1,.,TGCAGCGCGGGGGGGACAGAAGCTTTCTTT,CSAGGTEAFF
.,TRBJ1-1,TRBV12-3/TRBV12-4,.,TGTGCCAGCACCCAAGATCGGGGGGCTTTCTTT,CASTQDRGAFF
.,TRBJ1-6,TRBV12-3/TRBV12-4,.,TGTGCCAGCACCTTGGGCAATTCACCCCTCCACTTT,CASTLGNSPLHF
TRBD2,TRBJ2-3,TRBV29-1,.,TGCAGCGTCTTGACTAGCGGGGGAAGCACAGATACGCAGTATTTT,CSVLTSGGSTDTQYF
.,TRBJ1-5,TRBV19,.,TGTGCAAGTAAAGGGGACAATCAGCCCCAGCATTTT,CASKGDNQPQHF
TRBD1,TRBJ2-1,TRBV6-2/TRBV6-3,.,TGTGCCAGCAGTGACAGGGCTTGGCAGTTCTTC,CASSDRAWQFF
TRBD1,TRBJ1-5,TRBV19,.,TGTGCCAGTACCAACCTTCCGGGACAGGGGGCTCAGCCCCAGCATTTT,CASTNLPGQGAQPQHF